The 6 T cell receptor beta chains given below trace back to one sample, sequenced in a study of T cells in Graves' hyperthyroidism and ophthalmopathy. Researchers took RNA transcripts and amplified the TCR beta CDR3 regions from them. HTBI primers were used for first-round RT-PCR of the TCR CDR3. Each CDR3 protein is one row after TCRdb ran MiXCR on the multiplex PCR reads. This table has about 640,000 distinct CDR3 sequences, less than 25% appearing once. Material for sequencing was blood. Receptor source: a man in his thirties or forties with Graves' ophthalmopathy.

The rearrangement uses TRBV18 and TRBJ2-1; D is unresolved. Trimming shortened V by 4 bases and J by 10 bases, and 11 bases separated the two germline ends. CDR3 length: 12 residues. Germline values: CDR1 KGHSH, CDR2 LQKENI. This chain's CDR3 is CASSLVLAEQFF. In DNA, the CDR3 is TGTGCCAGCTCACTAGTCCTCGCCGAGCAGTTCTTC.

Ten or more counts support this clonotype. This sequence joins TRBV28 and TRBJ1-5; no clear D. CDR1 is MDHEN, CDR2 SYDVKM, per germline. Trimming stripped 3 bases from V and 1 base from J, with 16 bases between. The CDR3 has 17 amino acids. CDR3: CASSFLALSASNQPQHF. The CDR3 nucleotides read TGTGCCAGCAGTTTCTTGGCCCTTTCTGCGAGCAATCAGCCCCAGCATTTT.

The chain employs TRBV20-1 and TRBJ2-1, with 8 bases aligning to TRBD2. This CDR3 has 14 residues. CDR1 and CDR2 from the germline V gene are DFQATT and SNEGSKA (reference sequence). Trimming at V came to 6 bases and at J to 4 bases, leaving 8 bases not matched to a gene. The DNA for the CDR3 is TGCAGTGCCCGCATAGCGGGGTTATACAATGAGCAGTTCTTC. It specifies CSARIAGLYNEQFF.

The V call is TRBV28, the J call TRBJ1-1, with D tentatively TRBD1 (6 bases). Germline-derived CDR1 and CDR2 are MDHEN and SYDVKM. V was shortened by 9 bases and J by 0 bases, with 17 bases between the two germline ends. The CDR3 is 15 amino acids. The CDR3 loop is CARRLQGSLNTEAFF. The CDR3 DNA sequence: TGTGCCAGGCGGTTACAGGGAAGTTTGAACACTGAAGCTTTCTTT.

The sample holds a few counts of this clonotype. The chain links TRBV5-1 to TRBJ2-5; 9 positions agree with TRBD1. The CDR3 has 16 residues. V dropped 0 bases and J dropped 4; count of bases not matched to a gene: 7. Germline-derived CDR1 and CDR2 are SGHRS and YFSETQ. Here the CDR3 reads CASSLGDRARGETQYF. The DNA for the CDR3 is TGCGCCAGCAGCTTGGGGGACAGGGCCAGAGGAGAGACCCAGTACTTC.

This clonotype was detected ten times or more. This chain joins TRBV2 and TRBJ1-1, with D unclear. Per the germline V gene, CDR1 is SNHLY and CDR2 is FYNNEI. The CDR3 runs 13 residues. V was cut by 5 bases and J by 4 bases, with 11 bases left in between. The CDR3 DNA sequence: TGTGCCAGCAGTACCTGGGGAGGCACTGAAGCTTTCTTT. It encodes CASSTWGGTEAFF.